The source of this TCR beta chain is a study of CD8+ T cells in alopecia areata. In alopecia areata patients, both lesional scalp punch biopsies and peripheral blood were collected. Sequencing templates came from extracted RNA that was reverse transcribed into cDNA. Only in-frame clones appear in the TCRdb table, and some are missing; sequencing was by immunoSEQ multiplex PCR. Of 9,500 to 15,000 clones in the sample, 60% are singletons; the top ten hold approximately 21%. Germline V gene data show CDR1 as MGHRA and CDR2 as YSYEKL. The CDR3 loop spans 18 amino acids. The chain uses TRBV4-1 and TRBJ2-5, with a tentative D call TRBD1 (6 bases). TRBJ2-7 matches the DNA end more closely, so the J call is doubtful. This sequence was found in a human donor with alopecia areata. Sequenced material: skin. The chain's CDR3 is CASSQYAGVVMEVVEQYF. The CDR3, as DNA: TGCGCCAGCAGCCAATACGCAGGGGTCGTAATGGAAGTTGTCGAGCAGTACTTC.